This is a list of T cell receptor beta chains from one sample in a study of T cell responses to AZD1222 COVID-19 vaccine. Some clones are missing from TCRdb's copy, which holds only in-frame ones; the method was immunoSEQ multiplex PCR. Of about 110,000 clones listed, 92% are singletons. Here the sequenced sample was peripheral blood, taken 28 days after the second AZD1222 dose. These receptors all stem from an adult who received the AZD1222 COVID-19 vaccine. The CDR3 runs from the conserved cysteine through the conserved F or W. The D gene is left open where the match is weak. Not every row has a clone size; where given, it reads once, few, many or a size class.

v_call: TRBV4-2
clone_size: -
d_call: TRBD1
j_call: TRBJ2-6
cdr3_aa: CASSRGQALSGANVLTF
cdr3_nt: TGTGCCAGCAGCCGGGGACAGGCGCTCTCTGGGGCCAACGTCCTGACTTTC

v_call: TRBV19
clone_size: -
d_call: TRBD1
j_call: TRBJ2-1
cdr3_aa: CASSLTTTGAGPYNEQFF
cdr3_nt: TGTGCCAGTAGTCTAACTACGACAGGGGCTGGCCCCTACAATGAGCAGTTCTTC

v_call: TRBV4-2
clone_size: -
d_call: -
j_call: TRBJ1-6
cdr3_aa: CASSRPGVAASYNSPLHF
cdr3_nt: TGTGCCAGCAGCCGACCCGGCGTAGCAGCCTCCTATAATTCACCCCTCCACTTT

v_call: TRBV7-2
clone_size: -
d_call: -
j_call: TRBJ2-7
cdr3_aa: CASSLVTVSYEQYF
cdr3_nt: TGTGCCAGCAGCTTAGTAACAGTATCCTACGAGCAGTACTTC

v_call: TRBV6-4
clone_size: few
d_call: TRBD1
j_call: TRBJ1-6
cdr3_aa: CASSESTGGNSPLHF
cdr3_nt: TGTGCCAGCAGTGAATCTACAGGGGGCAATTCACCCCTCCACTTT

v_call: TRBV12-5
clone_size: -
d_call: -
j_call: TRBJ2-7
cdr3_aa: CASGGTTPYEQYF
cdr3_nt: TGTGCTAGTGGTGGGACAACACCCTACGAGCAGTACTTC

v_call: TRBV29-1
clone_size: -
d_call: -
j_call: TRBJ1-4
cdr3_aa: CSATPQGTTNEKLFF
cdr3_nt: TGCAGCGCCACCCCACAGGGAACAACTAATGAAAAACTGTTTTTT

v_call: TRBV7-3
clone_size: -
d_call: -
j_call: TRBJ2-3
cdr3_aa: CASSLQGSTDTQYF
cdr3_nt: TGTGCCAGCAGTTTACAGGGTAGCACAGATACGCAGTATTTT

v_call: TRBV10-2
clone_size: -
d_call: -
j_call: TRBJ2-7
cdr3_aa: CASSEEVQTYEQYF
cdr3_nt: TGCGCCAGCAGTGAGGAAGTACAAACCTACGAGCAGTACTTC

v_call: TRBV4-3
clone_size: few
d_call: -
j_call: TRBJ1-6
cdr3_aa: CASSQEDNSPLHF
cdr3_nt: TGCGCCAGCAGCCAAGAGGACAATTCACCCCTCCACTTT

v_call: TRBV4-3
clone_size: -
d_call: -
j_call: TRBJ1-2
cdr3_aa: CASSQEPRVSGYTF
cdr3_nt: TGCGCCAGCAGCCAAGAACCGAGAGTAAGTGGCTACACCTTC

v_call: TRBV6-4
clone_size: -
d_call: -
j_call: TRBJ1-2
cdr3_aa: CASRAKGGGYTF
cdr3_nt: TGTGCCAGCAGGGCCAAGGGGGGCGGCTACACCTTC

v_call: TRBV7-2
clone_size: -
d_call: TRBD1
j_call: TRBJ1-6
cdr3_aa: CASSLLQGNSPLHF
cdr3_nt: TGTGCCAGCAGCTTACTACAGGGGAATTCACCCCTCCACTTT

v_call: TRBV7-9
clone_size: -
d_call: -
j_call: TRBJ1-1
cdr3_aa: CASSFDGNTEAFF
cdr3_nt: TGTGCCAGCAGCTTCGACGGAAACACTGAAGCTTTCTTT

v_call: TRBV11-2
clone_size: -
d_call: -
j_call: TRBJ2-3
cdr3_aa: CASSLAVSTDTQYF
cdr3_nt: TGTGCCAGCAGCTTAGCGGTTAGCACAGATACGCAGTATTTT